The source of this TCR beta chain is a study of beta chain features in type 1 diabetes. Points from the study as a whole: In the patient group, naive, central memory and Treg TCRB repertoires seemed more alike than in the healthy donor group. Patients with Type 1 diabetes showed moderately but significantly shorter TCRB CDR3s in all four CD4+ subsets.

The germline CDR1 and CDR2 sequences are SQVTM and ANQGSEA. The V end was cut by 5 bases, the J end by 6 bases, with 11 bases between. This CDR3 is built from 13 residues. Every isolated RNA sample was fully reverse transcribed, so sequencing captured expressed TCRB transcripts. About 3.7 million reads on average were seen across naive, central memory and regulatory T cell samples. Assay used: immunoSEQ multiplex PCR; TCRdb lists only in-frame clones, some missing. The table includes hundreds of thousands of clones, more than 13% detected once. Notes on this clone: Its antigen is currently unknown.

Every participating donor gave one draw, a heparinised blood sample averaging approximately 110 mL. Sorting of CD4+ naive, central memory, regulatory and stem cell-like memory cells was performed via CD45RO/CCR7/CD25/CD127/CD95/CD27. The clonotype comes from a young man with type 1 diabetes. Sequencing was done on a sample of naive CD4+ T cells from blood. The genes are TRBV29-1 and TRBJ1-6; possible D gene TRBD1, 6 bases. The CDR3 nucleotides read TGCAGCGTTTTAGTGGGGGCTAATTCACCCCTCCACTTT. It translates to CSVLVGANSPLHF.